Sequencing of this T cell receptor (beta chain) was carried out in a study of beta chain features in type 1 diabetes. The CDR3 has 15 residues. In germline, CDR1 is SGHRS, CDR2 YFSETQ. The ends lost 4 bases at V and 4 bases at J; junction bases unmatched: 10. Donors contributed one heparinised blood draw apiece, averaging about 116 mL. A sort by CD45RO/CCR7/CD25/CD127/CD95/CD27 yielded CD4+ naive, central memory, regulatory and stem cell-like memory cells. The sequenced template was cDNA made from the entire isolated RNA. Repertoires were generated with immunoSEQ multiplex PCR, while TCRdb's copy carries only in-frame clones and drops some. The sample includes 38,000 or so clones, roughly 64% of them seen just once. This clone was seen a few times. Its antigen remains unknown. The study's findings and limits: People with Type 1 diabetes carried modestly yet significantly shorter TCRB CDR3s in all four CD4+ subsets. Patients with type 1 diabetes carried fewer insertions and had more deletions at their VDJ junctions.

The chain joins TRBV5-1 to TRBJ1-1, with 7 nucleotides matching TRBD1. Sequencing input: Tregs from blood. This clonotype was sampled from a woman aged 25-40 years in good health. CDR3 protein: CASSRDGGTATEAFF. CDR3 sequence (DNA): TGCGCCAGCAGCCGAGACGGAGGGACAGCCACTGAAGCTTTCTTT.